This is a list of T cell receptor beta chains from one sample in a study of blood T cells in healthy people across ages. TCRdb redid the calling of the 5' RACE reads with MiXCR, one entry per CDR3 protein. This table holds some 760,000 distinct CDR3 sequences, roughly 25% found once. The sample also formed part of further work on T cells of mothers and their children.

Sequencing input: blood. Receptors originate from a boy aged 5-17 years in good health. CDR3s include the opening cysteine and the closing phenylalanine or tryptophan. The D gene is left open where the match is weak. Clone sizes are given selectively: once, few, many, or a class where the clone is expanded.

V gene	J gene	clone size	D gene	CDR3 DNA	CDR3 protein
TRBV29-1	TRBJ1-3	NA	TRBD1	TGCAGCGGCGGACAGGATGACTCTGGAAACACCATATATTTT	CSGGQDDSGNTIYF
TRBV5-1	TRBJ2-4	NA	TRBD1	TGCGCCAGCAGCCGCGGGGGACAGGGTAACGAGAAAGCCAAAAACATTCAGTACTTC	CASSRGGQGNEKAKNIQYF
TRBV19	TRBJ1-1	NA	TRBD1	TGTGCCAGTAGTATAGTCGAGGCAGGGGGAATGGCCACTGAAGCTTTCTTT	CASSIVEAGGMATEAFF
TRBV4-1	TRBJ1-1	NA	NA	TGCGCCAGCAGCCAATCACAGGACTTGAACACTGAAGCTTTCTTT	CASSQSQDLNTEAFF
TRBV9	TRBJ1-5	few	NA	TGTGCCAGCAGCGTAGACCAGGGTGCGTGGGGCAATCAGCCCCAGCATTTT	CASSVDQGAWGNQPQHF
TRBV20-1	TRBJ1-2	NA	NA	TGCAGTGCTAGGGCGACAGGTTCGAACTATGGCTACACCTTC	CSARATGSNYGYTF
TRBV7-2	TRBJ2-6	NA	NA	TGTGCCAGCAGCCCCCGAACCGGGATAACAGGGGCCAACGTCCTGACTTTC	CASSPRTGITGANVLTF
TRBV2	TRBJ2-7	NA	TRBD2	TGTGCCAGCAGTCAATCGGGAGGCTTCTCCTACGAGCAGTACTTC	CASSQSGGFSYEQYF
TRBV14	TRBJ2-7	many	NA	TGTGCCAGCAGCCAAGTGGCGATCCCGGCAGGCTCCTACGAGCAGTACTTC	CASSQVAIPAGSYEQYF
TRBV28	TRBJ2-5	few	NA	TGTGCCAGCAGTTCCGGGGACTGGGTCCAAGAGACCCAGTACTTC	CASSSGDWVQETQYF
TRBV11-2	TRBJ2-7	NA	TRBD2	TGTGCCAGCAGCTTATTTATTAGCGGGAACGAGCAGTACTTC	CASSLFISGNEQYF
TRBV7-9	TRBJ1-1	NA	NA	TGTGCCAGCAGCTTTAGCGGACAGCCTGGCAGGGCTTTCTTT	CASSFSGQPGRAFF
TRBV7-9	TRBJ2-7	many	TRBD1	TGTGCCAGCAGCTCCCGGGACAGTTACGAGCAGTACTTC	CASSSRDSYEQYF
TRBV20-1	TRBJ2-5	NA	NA	TGCAGTGCTAGAGATCCTAGGATTCAAGAGACCCAGTACTTC	CSARDPRIQETQYF
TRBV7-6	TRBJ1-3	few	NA	TGTGCCAGCAGCTCCGGTGTAGCCTCTGGAAACACCATATATTTT	CASSSGVASGNTIYF
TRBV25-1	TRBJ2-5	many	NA	TGTGCCAGCAGTGATGCCGGGATGACCCAGTACTTC	CASSDAGMTQYF
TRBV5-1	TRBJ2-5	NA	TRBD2	TGCGCCAGCAGCTGGGGGGGGGTAGCCCCGTACCAAGAGACCCAGTACTTC	CASSWGGVAPYQETQYF
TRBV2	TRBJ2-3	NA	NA	TGTGCCAGCAGTGAAGGGGCTAGGTCTAGCACAGATACGCAGTATTTT	CASSEGARSSTDTQYF
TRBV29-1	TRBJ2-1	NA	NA	TGCAGCGTCTCCATGAAGGGTGCGGGTGAGCAGTTCTTC	CSVSMKGAGEQFF
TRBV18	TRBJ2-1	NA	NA	TGTGCCAGCTTACCGGAACCGTGGAATGAGCAGTTCTTC	CASLPEPWNEQFF
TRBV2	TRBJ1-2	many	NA	TGTGCCAGCAGTGAAGGCTATGGCTACACCTTC	CASSEGYGYTF
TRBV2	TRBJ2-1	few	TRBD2	TGTGCCAGCAGTGTCCAGCGGGGGGGCCACAATGAGCAGTTCTTC	CASSVQRGGHNEQFF
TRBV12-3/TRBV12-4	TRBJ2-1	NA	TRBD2	TGTGCCAGCAGTGGACTAGCGGGGGGCAGCTCCTACAATGAGCAGTTCTTC	CASSGLAGGSSYNEQFF
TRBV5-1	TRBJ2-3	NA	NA	TGCGCCAGCAAGACAGGCCCAAATCCAGATACGCAGTATTTT	CASKTGPNPDTQYF
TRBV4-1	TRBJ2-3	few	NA	TGCGCCAGCAGCACCCGACTAGCAGATACGCAGTATTTT	CASSTRLADTQYF
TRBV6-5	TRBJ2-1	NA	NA	TGTGCCAGCAGCCGGGACACAGGTTACAATGAGCAGTTCTTC	CASSRDTGYNEQFF
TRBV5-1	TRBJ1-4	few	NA	TGCGCCAGCAGCTTGGCCGGGGGGGAGGAAAAACTGTTTTTT	CASSLAGGEEKLFF
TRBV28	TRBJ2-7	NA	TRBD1	TGTGCCAGCAGTCAAGGACAGGGAGGCTGGTCCTGCGAGCAGTACTTC	CASSQGQGGWSCEQYF
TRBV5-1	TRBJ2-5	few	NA	TGCGCCAGCAGCTTGGATTGGGTCGAGACCCAGTACTTC	CASSLDWVETQYF
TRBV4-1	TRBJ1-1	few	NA	TGCGCCAGCGGCCAAGCGATTTACACTGAAGCTTTCTTT	CASGQAIYTEAFF
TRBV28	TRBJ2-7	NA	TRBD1	TGTGCCAGCAGTCCAGCCGGGACAGGCTCCTACGAGCAGTACTTC	CASSPAGTGSYEQYF
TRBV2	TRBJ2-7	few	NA	TGTGCCAGCAGTGAATTGATGCTCTCCTACGAGCAGTACTTC	CASSELMLSYEQYF
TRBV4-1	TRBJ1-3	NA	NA	TGCGCCAGCAGCCAGGACGTCCACTCTGGAAACACCATATATTTT	CASSQDVHSGNTIYF
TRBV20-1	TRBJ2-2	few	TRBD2	TGCAGTGCTCTCGTAGCGGGGGCGAACACCGGGGAGCTGTTTTTT	CSALVAGANTGELFF
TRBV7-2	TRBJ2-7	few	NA	TGTGCCAGCAGCCAGGGGAGTCTTCAGGGCGAGCAGTACTTC	CASSQGSLQGEQYF
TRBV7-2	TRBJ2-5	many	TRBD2	TGTGCCAGCAGCCTCCTAGCGGGAGGTTTAGAGACCCAGTACTTC	CASSLLAGGLETQYF
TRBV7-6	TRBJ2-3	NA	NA	TGTGCCAGCAGCTTAGCGCGCGGTAGTATTGCGGATACGCAGTATTTT	CASSLARGSIADTQYF
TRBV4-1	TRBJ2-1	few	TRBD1	TGCGCCAGCAGCCAGGGGACAGGGGTCTACAATGAGCAGTTCTTC	CASSQGTGVYNEQFF
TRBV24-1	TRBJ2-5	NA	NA	TGTGCCACCAGTGATACGCGGACGGAACAAGAGACCCAGTACTTC	CATSDTRTEQETQYF
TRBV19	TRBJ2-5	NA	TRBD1	TGTGCCAGTAGCCCCGCCGGGACAGGGATCCAAGAGACCCAGTACTTC	CASSPAGTGIQETQYF
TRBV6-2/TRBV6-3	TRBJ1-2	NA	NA	TGTGCCAGCAGTTACTGGACAGAAGGCTACACCTTC	CASSYWTEGYTF
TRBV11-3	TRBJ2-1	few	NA	TGTGCCAGCAGCTTAAACGTCAGAAATGAGCAGTTCTTC	CASSLNVRNEQFF
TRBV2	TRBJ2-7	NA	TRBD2	TGTGCCATAAGGACTAGCTGGTCCTACGAGCAGTACTTC	CAIRTSWSYEQYF
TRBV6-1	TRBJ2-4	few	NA	TGTGCCAGCAGTGATGGCGTGACAGGGTACTTC	CASSDGVTGYF
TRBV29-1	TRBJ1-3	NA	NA	TGCAGCGTCGGGGGCGGGATTGGAAACACCATATATTTT	CSVGGGIGNTIYF
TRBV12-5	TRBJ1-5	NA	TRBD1	TGTGCTAGTGGTTTGGGTGATCGGGACAGGACCAATCAGCCCCAGCATTTT	CASGLGDRDRTNQPQHF
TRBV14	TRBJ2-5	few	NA	TGTGCCAGCAGCCAACTCTCCGGGGGAGAAGAGACCCAGTACTTC	CASSQLSGGEETQYF
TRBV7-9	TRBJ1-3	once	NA	TGTGCCAGCAGCTTAAGAACTGGAAACACCATATATTTT	CASSLRTGNTIYF
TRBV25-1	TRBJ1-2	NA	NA	TGTGCCAGCAGTGAAGGGGCCAGTGCCTTATATGGCTACACCTTC	CASSEGASALYGYTF
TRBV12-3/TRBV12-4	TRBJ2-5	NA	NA	TGTGCCAGCAGTTTAGGGCCCCAGACCCAGTACTTC	CASSLGPQTQYF
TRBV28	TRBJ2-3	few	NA	TGTGCCAGCAGTTTATTGGCACGCCGCACAGATACGCAGTATTTT	CASSLLARRTDTQYF
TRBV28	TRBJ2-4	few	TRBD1	TGTGCCAGCAAAACAGGGGTAGCCAAAAACATTCAGTACTTC	CASKTGVAKNIQYF
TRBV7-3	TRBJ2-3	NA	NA	TGTGCCAGCAGTAGTTGGGGGGATACAGATACGCAGTATTTT	CASSSWGDTDTQYF
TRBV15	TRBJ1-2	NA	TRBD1	TGTGCCACCAGCAGTACAGGGGGCTCAGACGATGGCTACACCTTC	CATSSTGGSDDGYTF
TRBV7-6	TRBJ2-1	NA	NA	TGTGCCAGCAGCTTAGTGGGGGAGGCTAACGGGAATGAGCAGTTCTTC	CASSLVGEANGNEQFF
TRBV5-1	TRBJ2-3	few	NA	TGCGCCAGCAGTGAGGGCGGTTTCACAGATACGCAGTATTTT	CASSEGGFTDTQYF